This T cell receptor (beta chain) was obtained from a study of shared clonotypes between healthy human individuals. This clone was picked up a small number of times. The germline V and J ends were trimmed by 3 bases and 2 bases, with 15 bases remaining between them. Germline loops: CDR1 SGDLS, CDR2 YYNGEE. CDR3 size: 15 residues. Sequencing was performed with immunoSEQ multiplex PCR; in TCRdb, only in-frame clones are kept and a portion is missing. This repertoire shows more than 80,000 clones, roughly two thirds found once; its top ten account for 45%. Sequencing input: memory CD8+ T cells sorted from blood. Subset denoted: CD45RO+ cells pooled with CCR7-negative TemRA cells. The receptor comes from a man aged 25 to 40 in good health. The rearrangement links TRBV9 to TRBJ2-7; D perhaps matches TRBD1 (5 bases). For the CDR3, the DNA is TGTGCCAGCAGCGAGAACGTGGGGCGAACCTACGAGCAGTACTTC. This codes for CASSENVGRTYEQYF.